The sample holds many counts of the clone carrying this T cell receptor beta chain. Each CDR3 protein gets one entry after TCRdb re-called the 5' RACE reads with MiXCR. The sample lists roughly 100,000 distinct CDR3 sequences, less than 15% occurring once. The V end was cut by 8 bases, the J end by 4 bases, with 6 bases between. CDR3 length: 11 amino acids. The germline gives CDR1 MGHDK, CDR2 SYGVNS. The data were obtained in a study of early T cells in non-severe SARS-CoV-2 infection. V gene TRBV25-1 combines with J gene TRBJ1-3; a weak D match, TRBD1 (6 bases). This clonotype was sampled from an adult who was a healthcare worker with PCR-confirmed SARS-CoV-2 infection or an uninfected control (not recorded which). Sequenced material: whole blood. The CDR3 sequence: CASGQGNTIYF. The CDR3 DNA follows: TGTGCCAGCGGACAGGGAAACACCATATATTTT. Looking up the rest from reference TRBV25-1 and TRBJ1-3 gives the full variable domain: EADIYQTPRYLVIGTGKKITLECSQTMGHDKMYWYQQDPGMELHLIHYSYGVNSTEKGDLSSESTVSRIRTEHFPLTLESARPSHTSQYLCASGQGNTIYFGEGSWLTVV.